Listed below are T cell receptor beta chains from one sample, sequenced in a study of cytomegalovirus exposure and HLA in healthy donors. The assay was immunoSEQ multiplex PCR, and TCRdb's table has in-frame clones only and misses some. The sample carries 50,000 or so clones, around 94% recorded once. Material: PBMCs. Source of these receptors: a man between 18 and 29 years old in good health and CMV-seronegative. CDR3s include the opening cysteine and the closing phenylalanine or tryptophan. D genes are given only for firm matches.

V gene: TRBV19; D gene: TRBD2; CDR3 protein: CASSIGGNSGRNEQYF
V gene: TRBV7-2; D gene: NA; CDR3 protein: CASSSQATNEKLFF
V gene: TRBV9; D gene: NA; CDR3 protein: CASSVEDRETQYF
V gene: TRBV19; D gene: TRBD1; CDR3 protein: CASSGARGTYEQYF
V gene: TRBV7-9; D gene: TRBD1; CDR3 protein: CASSLGWDRGDEKLFF
V gene: TRBV5-6; D gene: TRBD1; CDR3 protein: CASSLPSTGADTQYF
V gene: TRBV5-6; D gene: NA; CDR3 protein: CASSLAGSAGNTIYF
V gene: TRBV5-1; D gene: NA; CDR3 protein: CASSLPLGRAGETQYF
V gene: TRBV19; D gene: TRBD1; CDR3 protein: CASNPDRAAYGYTF
V gene: TRBV27; D gene: TRBD1; CDR3 protein: CASSFHTTGEGYTF
V gene: TRBV11-2; D gene: TRBD1; CDR3 protein: CASSPLWDRTYEQYF
V gene: TRBV14; D gene: NA; CDR3 protein: CASSQDEWGEGAFF
V gene: TRBV5-1; D gene: TRBD1; CDR3 protein: CASSTDYRGYGYTF
V gene: TRBV28; D gene: TRBD1; CDR3 protein: CASSSGGAGANVLTF
V gene: TRBV11-3; D gene: TRBD2; CDR3 protein: CASSFPISLTSGSSDEQFF
V gene: TRBV6-4; D gene: TRBD1; CDR3 protein: CASSDSTGGGYTF
V gene: TRBV7-8; D gene: NA; CDR3 protein: CASSTDLAREKLFF
V gene: TRBV10-3; D gene: TRBD2; CDR3 protein: CAISGGLADNNEQFF
V gene: TRBV4-3; D gene: NA; CDR3 protein: CASSQDERGYEQYF
V gene: TRBV13; D gene: TRBD2; CDR3 protein: CASSSTTSGDSYNEQFF
V gene: TRBV19; D gene: NA; CDR3 protein: CASSITGLRGSEAFF
V gene: TRBV27; D gene: NA; CDR3 protein: CASSQSDTQYF
V gene: TRBV27; D gene: TRBD2; CDR3 protein: CASSLGGTSVPYEQYF
V gene: TRBV27; D gene: NA; CDR3 protein: CASSFRGGYNEQFF
V gene: TRBV27; D gene: TRBD1; CDR3 protein: CASSSSDRGNTEAFF
V gene: TRBV11-2; D gene: NA; CDR3 protein: CASRVTVYPYNEQFF
V gene: TRBV4-2; D gene: NA; CDR3 protein: CASSQDQALPPYF
V gene: TRBV28; D gene: NA; CDR3 protein: CASSLAVSYEQYF
V gene: TRBV27; D gene: NA; CDR3 protein: CASSFAGGETQYF
V gene: TRBV7-6; D gene: NA; CDR3 protein: CASSPRAGETQYF
V gene: TRBV11-3; D gene: TRBD1; CDR3 protein: CASSSWTGGLSSTDTQYF
V gene: TRBV6-1; D gene: NA; CDR3 protein: CASSRSFNEKLFF
V gene: TRBV28; D gene: TRBD1; CDR3 protein: CASSPRTGTYNEQFF
V gene: TRBV19; D gene: TRBD1; CDR3 protein: CASSISGQGFEQFF
V gene: TRBV6-5; D gene: TRBD1; CDR3 protein: CASRGQGGSGYTF
V gene: TRBV25-1; D gene: NA; CDR3 protein: CASSEWVWGTGETQYF
V gene: TRBV5-1; D gene: NA; CDR3 protein: CASSWGPANTDTQYF
V gene: TRBV18; D gene: NA; CDR3 protein: CASSPGQDYGYTF